This T cell receptor (beta chain) originates from a study of shared clonotypes between healthy human individuals (dated by TCRdb to the early 2020s). For the study in its entirety: The cohort included three men and two women between 18 and 49 years of age. The study deeply sequenced blood TCR repertoires of about five healthy adults to estimate repertoire size and the extent of clonotype sharing between individuals. To increase sequencing depth and limit assay-specific biases, different laboratories used diverse techniques to prepare libraries and sequence TCR repertoires. Per donor, three plates each were used for CD4 naive and CD4 memory, two for CD8 naive, and one for CD8 memory. Leukapheresis yielded between about 0.94 and 8.9 billion PBMCs per donor. What the authors observed across the whole study: Naive subsets generally had larger estimated clonotype richness than memory subsets did. Based on pairwise subsampling, the degree of clonotype sharing among donors was expected to be affected by sequencing depth. The genetic and exposure-history diversity represented was limited by the small number of donors. Only blood was sampled, and tissue TCR repertoires likely differ from those in blood. Compared with non-shared clonotypes, the clonotypes found in all four sorted-subset donors had higher generation probabilities. Incomplete sequencing was indicated by rarefaction of sorted-subset datasets, despite the large sequencing depth. Around 5% of naive CD4, 3.5% of naive CD8, around 2.3% of memory CD4, and around 0.42% of memory CD8 clonotypes were shared across several donors.

Notes on this clone: Its antigen is not yet known. No base quality values were provided; no much bigger clone lies one nucleotide off.

The junction carries 23 bases between V and J, which are trimmed by 3 bases and 2 bases respectively. The germline V gene (reference sequence) yields GTSNPN for CDR1 and SVGIG for CDR2. The CDR3 numbers 18 residues from cysteine through phenylalanine. Just the 54-base CDR3 DNA is kept, in frame starting at base 1. Using the deep immunoSEQ assay, TCR CDR3 regions were amplified from genomic DNA by multiplex PCR. Extracted genomic DNA from each cell subset was distributed evenly across all wells of several immunoSEQ 96-well plates, and each plate was treated as a replicate. For sorted subsets, approximately 210 ng of genomic DNA, equivalent to 30,000 or so T cell genomes, went into each replicate PCR. Purified libraries were measured with a Qubit 3.0 fluorometer, size-checked on a Bioanalyzer 2100, and measured again with the KAPA Library Quantification kit. Every immunoSEQ 96-well plate was sequenced on a separate single-read 150-cycle Illumina NextSeq 550 flow cell. In the paper's pipeline: The immunoSEQ output contained only junctional sequences without quality scores, so filtering could not match that applied to full-length reads. Sequences were annotated with PyIR, a Python wrapper for IgBLAST v1.9, using IMGT germline references to assign V/J genes and CDR3. Reads were removed for weak V/J assignments (E-value above 1e-6), missing CDR3, stop codons, out-of-frame junctions, or ambiguous translated residues. V3J clonotypes were defined as sequences sharing the same inferred V gene, J gene, and CDR3 amino acid sequence. Percentage overlap between repertoires was computed as shared unique clonotypes divided by the size of the smaller repertoire. RTK rarefaction, the Chao1 estimator, and Recon v2.1 estimates of unobserved clonotypes were used to assess repertoire richness. Generation probabilities were computed with OLGA for all TCRbeta clonotypes obtained by the gDNA method from several donors. In TCRdb, the immuneACCESS table is reduced to in-frame sequences with V and J assigned. These tables do not hold every clone; where another copy was compared, an unresolved V gene accounts for under half, and the others remain unexplained. V and J calls and clone size are copied from that table; D and trimming were computed from the DNA. Counted in this sample were about 2 million clones; 95% of them appeared once. The ten largest clones capture 0.13% of the sample.

The donors were healthy, HIV-negative adults with no recently reported acute infections or vaccinations. Every donor was a Caucasian adult residing in Nashville, Tennessee, USA. Magnetic negative selection was used to enrich CD4+ T cells, after which naive cells were positively selected on CD45RA and the negative fraction became the memory subset. Blood was obtained by leukapheresis, after which PBMCs were separated by Ficoll-Histopaque density gradient centrifugation and cryopreserved in liquid nitrogen vapor phase. Purity and quantity of every magnetically sorted T cell population were checked by analytical flow cytometry. Genomic DNA was isolated from every sorted fraction and measured by UV absorbance on a Nanodrop 2000c.

Sequenced material: naive CD4+ T cells sorted from blood. This specimen's cell subset or site label, interpreted: CD45RA+ positively selected. In this chain, TRBV30 is recombined with TRBJ1-5; the D gene lacks a confident call. This clonotype was sampled from a man between 18 and 35 years old in good health. The nucleotide sequence reads TGTGCCTGGAGCCCGCTCGGGGAGGGTATTATGGGCAATCAGCCCCAGCATTTT. Translation gives CAWSPLGEGIMGNQPQHF.